Given below is one T cell receptor beta chain in context. V was cut by 5 bases and J by 7 bases, with 15 bases left in between. Germline CDR1 SGHVS, CDR2 FNYEAQ. The CDR3 has 13 residues. The entry originates in a study of blood T cell repertoires in COVID-19. In the study overall: T cells, B-cell-depleted T cells, or PBMCs provided the cDNA or gDNA that served as material.

This table comes from immunoSEQ multiplex PCR, and its TCRdb copy is limited to in-frame clones, with some not included. The table shows some 150,000 clones, with about 85% occurring only once. The genes are TRBV7-6 and TRBJ2-7, with D tentatively TRBD1 (6 bases). The sequence was collected from a human donor with acute or convalescent COVID-19. The donor label of this sample is uncertain. Sequences were obtained from peripheral blood. CDR3 sequence: CASSERGDREQYF. Written as DNA, the CDR3 is TGTGCCAGCAGCGAAAGGGGTGACAGGGAGCAGTACTTC.